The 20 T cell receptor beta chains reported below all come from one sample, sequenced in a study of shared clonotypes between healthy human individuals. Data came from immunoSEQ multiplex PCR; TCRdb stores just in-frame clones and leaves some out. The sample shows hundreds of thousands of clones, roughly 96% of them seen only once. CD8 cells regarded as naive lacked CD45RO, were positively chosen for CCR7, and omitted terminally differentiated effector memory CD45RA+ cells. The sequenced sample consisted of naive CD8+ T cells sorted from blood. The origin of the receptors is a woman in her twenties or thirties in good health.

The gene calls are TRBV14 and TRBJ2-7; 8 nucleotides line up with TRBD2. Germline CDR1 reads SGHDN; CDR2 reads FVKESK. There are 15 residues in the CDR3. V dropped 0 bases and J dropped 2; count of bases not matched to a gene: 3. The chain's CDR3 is CASSQDPAGAYEQYF. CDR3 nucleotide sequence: TGTGCCAGCAGCCAAGATCCAGCGGGGGCCTACGAGCAGTACTTC.

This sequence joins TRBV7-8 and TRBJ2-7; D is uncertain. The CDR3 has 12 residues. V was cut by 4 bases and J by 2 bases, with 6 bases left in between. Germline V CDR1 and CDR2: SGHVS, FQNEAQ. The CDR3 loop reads CASSSAPYEQYF. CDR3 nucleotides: TGTGCCAGCAGCTCCGCACCCTACGAGCAGTACTTC.

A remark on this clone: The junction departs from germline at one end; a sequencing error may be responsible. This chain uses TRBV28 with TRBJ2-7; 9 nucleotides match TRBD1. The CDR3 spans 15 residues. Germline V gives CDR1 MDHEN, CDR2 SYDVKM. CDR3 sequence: CASRPRDRASYGQYF. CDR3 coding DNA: TGTGCCAGCAGACCCCGGGACAGGGCTTCCTACGGGCAGTACTTC.

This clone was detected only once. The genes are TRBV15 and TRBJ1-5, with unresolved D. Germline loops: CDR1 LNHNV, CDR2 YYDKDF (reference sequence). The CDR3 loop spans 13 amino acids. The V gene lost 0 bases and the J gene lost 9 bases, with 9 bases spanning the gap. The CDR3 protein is CATSREGEWPQHF. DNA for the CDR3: TGTGCCACCAGCAGAGAGGGTGAATGGCCCCAGCATTTT.

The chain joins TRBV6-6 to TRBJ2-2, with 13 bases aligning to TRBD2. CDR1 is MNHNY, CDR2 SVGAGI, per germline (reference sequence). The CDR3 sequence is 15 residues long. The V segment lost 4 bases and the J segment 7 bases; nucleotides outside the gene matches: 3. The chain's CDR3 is CASSLGTSGNGELFF. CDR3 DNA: TGTGCCAGCAGTTTAGGGACTAGCGGGAACGGGGAGCTGTTTTTT.

CDR3 in amino acids: CASSPPRGGGMSEGETQYF. DNA of the CDR3: TGTGCCAGCAGCCCTCCGAGAGGTGGAGGAATGTCAGAAGGAGAGACCCAGTACTTC. The chain links TRBV7-9 to TRBJ2-5, with D possibly TRBD2 on 5 matching bases. The V and J ends lost 5 bases and 4 bases respectively, with 29 bases between them. This CDR3 spans 19 amino acids. Germline values: CDR1 SEHNR, CDR2 FQNEAQ (reference sequence). The full variable domain, in which reference TRBV7-9 and TRBJ2-5 provide the parts outside the CDR3, is DTGVSQNPRHKITKRGQNVTFRCDPISEHNRLYWYRQTLGQGPEFLTYFQNEAQLEKSRLLSDRFSAERPKGSFSTLEIQRTEQGDSAMYLCASSPPRGGGMSEGETQYFGPGTRLLVL.

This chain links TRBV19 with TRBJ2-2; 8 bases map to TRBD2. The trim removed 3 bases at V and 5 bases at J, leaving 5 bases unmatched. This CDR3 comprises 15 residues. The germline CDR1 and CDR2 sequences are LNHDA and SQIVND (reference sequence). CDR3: CASSISSGRTGELFF. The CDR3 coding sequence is TGTGCCAGTAGTATTTCCAGCGGGAGAACCGGGGAGCTGTTTTTT.

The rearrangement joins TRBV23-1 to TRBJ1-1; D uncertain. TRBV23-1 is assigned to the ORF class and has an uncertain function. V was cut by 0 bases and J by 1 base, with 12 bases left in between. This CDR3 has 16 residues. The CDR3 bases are TGCGCCAGCAGTCAATCGTTCGGGGTACGGAACACTGAAGCTTTCTTT. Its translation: CASSQSFGVRNTEAFF.

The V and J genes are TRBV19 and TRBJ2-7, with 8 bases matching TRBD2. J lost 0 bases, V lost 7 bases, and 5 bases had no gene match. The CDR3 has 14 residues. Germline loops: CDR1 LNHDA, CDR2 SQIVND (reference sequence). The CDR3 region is CASILAGSSYEQYF. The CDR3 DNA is TGTGCCAGTATCCTAGCGGGTAGCTCCTACGAGCAGTACTTC.

Here the CDR3 reads CASSSERVTYNEQFF. The CDR3 DNA follows: TGTGCCAGCAGCTCCGAGCGGGTTACCTACAATGAGCAGTTCTTC. The chain employs TRBV5-4 and TRBJ2-1, with D possibly matching TRBD2 (6 bases). The CDR3 runs 15 residues. Germline loops: CDR1 SGHNT, CDR2 YYREEE (reference sequence). V was shortened by 3 bases and J by 2 bases, with 12 bases between the two germline ends. Filled out from reference TRBV5-4 and TRBJ2-1, the complete variable domain reads ETGVTQSPTHLIKTRGQQVTLRCSSQSGHNTVSWYQQALGQGPQFIFQYYREEENGRGNFPPRFSGLQFPNYSSELNVNALELDDSALYLCASSSERVTYNEQFFGPGTRLTVL.

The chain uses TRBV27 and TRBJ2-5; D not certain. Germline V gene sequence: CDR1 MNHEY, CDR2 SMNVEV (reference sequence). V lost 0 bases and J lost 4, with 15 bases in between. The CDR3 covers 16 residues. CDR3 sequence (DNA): TGTGCCAGCAGTTTATCCCCAGGCCGGCCCCCAGAGACCCAGTACTTC. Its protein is CASSLSPGRPPETQYF.

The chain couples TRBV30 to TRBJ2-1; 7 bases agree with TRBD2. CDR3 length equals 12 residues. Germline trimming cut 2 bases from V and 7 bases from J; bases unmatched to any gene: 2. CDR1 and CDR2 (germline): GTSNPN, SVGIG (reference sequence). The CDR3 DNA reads TGTGCCTGGAGTTCGGGAGGTAATGAGCAGTTCTTC. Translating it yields CAWSSGGNEQFF.

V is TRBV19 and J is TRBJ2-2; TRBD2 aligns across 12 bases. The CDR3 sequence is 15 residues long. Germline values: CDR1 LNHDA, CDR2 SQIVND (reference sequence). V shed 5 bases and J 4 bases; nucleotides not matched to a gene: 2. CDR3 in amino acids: CASSLAGGGTGELFF. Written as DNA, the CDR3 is TGTGCCAGTAGTCTAGCGGGAGGGGGCACCGGGGAGCTGTTTTTT.

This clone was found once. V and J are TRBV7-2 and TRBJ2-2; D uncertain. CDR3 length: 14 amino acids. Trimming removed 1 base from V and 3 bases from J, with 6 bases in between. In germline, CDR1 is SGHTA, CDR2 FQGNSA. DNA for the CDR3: TGTGCCAGCAGCTTAGGGCCACACACCGGGGAGCTGTTTTTT. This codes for CASSLGPHTGELFF.

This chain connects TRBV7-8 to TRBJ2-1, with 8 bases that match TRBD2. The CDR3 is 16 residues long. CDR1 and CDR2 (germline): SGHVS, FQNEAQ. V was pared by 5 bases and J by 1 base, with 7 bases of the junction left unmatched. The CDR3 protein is CASSPPTSGSYNEQFF. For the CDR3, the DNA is TGTGCCAGCAGCCCACCCACTAGCGGATCCTACAATGAGCAGTTCTTC.

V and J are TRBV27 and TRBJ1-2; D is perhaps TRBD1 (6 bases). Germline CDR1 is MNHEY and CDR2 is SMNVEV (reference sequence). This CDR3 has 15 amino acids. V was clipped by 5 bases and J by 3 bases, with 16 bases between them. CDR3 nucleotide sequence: TGTGCCAGCAGTGTCAACCAGGGGATCCACTATGGCTACACCTTC. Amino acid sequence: CASSVNQGIHYGYTF.

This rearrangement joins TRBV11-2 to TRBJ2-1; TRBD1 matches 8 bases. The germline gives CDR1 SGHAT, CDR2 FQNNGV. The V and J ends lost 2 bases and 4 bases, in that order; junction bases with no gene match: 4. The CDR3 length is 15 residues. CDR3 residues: CASSLTYRGYNEQFF. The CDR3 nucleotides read TGTGCCAGCAGCTTAACATACAGGGGGTACAATGAGCAGTTCTTC.

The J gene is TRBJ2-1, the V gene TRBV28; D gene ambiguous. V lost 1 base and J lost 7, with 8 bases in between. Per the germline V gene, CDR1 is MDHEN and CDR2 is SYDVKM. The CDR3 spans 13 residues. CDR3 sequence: CASSLSAINEQFF. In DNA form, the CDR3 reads TGTGCCAGCAGTTTATCCGCCATTAATGAGCAGTTCTTC.

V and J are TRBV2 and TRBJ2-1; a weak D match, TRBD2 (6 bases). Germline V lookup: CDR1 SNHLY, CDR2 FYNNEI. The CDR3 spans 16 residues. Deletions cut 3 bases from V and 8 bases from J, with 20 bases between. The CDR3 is CASSDHPDYLRYEQFF. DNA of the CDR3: TGTGCCAGCAGTGATCACCCGGACTACCTCCGGTATGAGCAGTTCTTC.

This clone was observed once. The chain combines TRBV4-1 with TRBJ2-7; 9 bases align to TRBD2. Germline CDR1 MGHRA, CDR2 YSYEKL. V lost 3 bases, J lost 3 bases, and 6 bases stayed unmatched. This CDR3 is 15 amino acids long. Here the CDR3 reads CASSQDKAGGYEQYF. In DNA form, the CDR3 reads TGCGCCAGCAGCCAGGACAAAGCGGGAGGCTACGAGCAGTACTTC.